These 32 T cell receptor beta chains were sequenced from one sample in a study of CD8 T cells in Susac syndrome. Roughly 0.45 to 1 ug RNA was reverse transcribed with random hexamers. TCRdb passed the immunoSEQ multiplex PCR reads through MiXCR, listing each CDR3 protein once. The profile shows about 120,000 distinct CDR3 sequences, 85% to 95% of them singletons. Material: CD8+ T cells from PBMCs. Receptors were obtained from a human donor in good health.

Here the CDR3 DNA reads TGCAGTGCTGCGGGCACTCTGACAGATACGCAGTATTTT. It encodes CSAAGTLTDTQYF. The chain is built from TRBV20-1 and TRBJ2-3; a possible D gene is TRBD2 (5 bases). The CDR3 is 13 amino acids. Per germline, CDR1 DFQATT and CDR2 SNEGSKA (reference sequence). V dropped 5 bases and J dropped 3 bases, with 12 bases sitting between them.

This clonotype appeared once. This chain uses TRBV25-1 with TRBJ2-7; D not resolved. With 9 bases removed from V and 3 bases from J, the gap between germline ends came to 12 bases. The CDR3 totals 12 residues. The germline gives CDR1 MGHDK, CDR2 SYGVNS. The CDR3 coding sequence is TGTGCCAGTCGAAAGGAGAACTACGAGCAGTACTTC. This codes for CASRKENYEQYF.

V is TRBV7-2 and J is TRBJ2-3; 15 nucleotides line up with TRBD2. Trimming took 4 bases from V and 6 from J; bases not matched to a gene: 2. The CDR3 totals 15 residues. Germline loops: CDR1 SGHTA, CDR2 FQGNSA. The CDR3 region has the DNA TGTGCCAGCAGCTCAGGGACTAGCGGGAGGGATACGCAGTATTTT. Protein sequence: CASSSGTSGRDTQYF.

The chain is built from TRBV29-1 and TRBJ2-6, with a tentative D call TRBD1 (6 bases). The CDR3 is 15 amino acids. Germline V gene sequence: CDR1 SQVTM, CDR2 ANQGSEA. V lost 6 bases and J lost 0, with 12 bases in between. CDR3 sequence reads: CSVETTGSGANVLTF. The CDR3 DNA follows: TGCAGCGTCGAAACGACAGGCTCTGGGGCCAACGTCCTGACTTTC.

The chain links TRBV12-3 or TRBV12-4 to TRBJ1-4, with a weak D call TRBD1 (5 bases). V was shortened by 6 bases and J by 10 bases, with 21 bases between the two germline ends. There are 15 residues in the CDR3. The CDR3: CASSQTTERRGKLFF. The CDR3 nucleotides read TGTGCCAGCAGCCAGACGACAGAACGACGCGGAAAACTGTTTTTT.

The chain carries TRBV30 and TRBJ2-7; no reliable D call. CDR3 size: 15 residues. Germline CDR1 reads GTSNPN; CDR2 reads SVGIG (reference sequence). Trimming shortened V by 0 bases and J by 0 bases, and 12 bases separated the two germline ends. In nucleotides, the CDR3 is TGTGCCTGGAGTGTGGCTTGGATGACCTCCTACGAGCAGTACTTC. Protein sequence: CAWSVAWMTSYEQYF.

The rearrangement joins TRBV19 to TRBJ1-1; possibly TRBD1 for D (5 bases). The V and J ends lost 9 bases and 4 bases respectively, with 15 bases between them. The CDR3 is made up of 13 amino acids. CDR1 LNHDA and CDR2 SQIVND come from the germline V gene (reference sequence). The CDR3 coding sequence is TGTGCCAGCCGGGACCAAGGGGTCACTGAAGCTTTCTTT. Translation: CASRDQGVTEAFF.

This chain links TRBV6-2 or TRBV6-3 with TRBJ2-1, with D unclear. Per the germline V gene, CDR1 is MNHEY and CDR2 is SVGEGT. V was clipped by 7 bases and J by 4 bases, with 8 bases between them. The CDR3 sequence is 12 residues long. The CDR3 sequence: CASTQRYNEQFF. For the CDR3, the DNA is TGTGCCAGCACCCAGAGATACAATGAGCAGTTCTTC.

The CDR3 bases are TGTGCCAGCAGCCCAGGGGGCCAGAACACTGAAGCTTTCTTT. This translates into CASSPGGQNTEAFF. The chain has TRBV7-3 and TRBJ1-1; the match to TRBD1 covers 8 bases. The CDR3 runs to 14 residues. The germline CDR1 and CDR2 sequences are SGHTA and FQGTGA. V lost 5 bases to trimming and J lost 1 base; unmatched junction nucleotides: 3.

This clonotype has only a few counts. V is TRBV19 and J is TRBJ2-1, with TRBD2 identical over 12 bases. V gave up 6 bases and J gave up 8 bases; unmatched junction bases: 8. The germline gives CDR1 LNHDA, CDR2 SQIVND (reference sequence). The CDR3 is 15 residues long. The DNA of the CDR3 is TGTGCCAGTAGCCCGACTAGCGGGGGCTCCCATGAGCAGTTCTTC. This codes for CASSPTSGGSHEQFF.

The chain joins TRBV5-1 to TRBJ2-5, with TRBD1 as a possible D gene (6 bases). Germline CDR1 reads SGHRS; CDR2 reads YFSETQ. Trimming pared 5 bases from V and 5 bases from J, leaving 16 bases between. There are 14 residues in the CDR3. This CDR3 reads CASSAGTPWETQYF. The DNA of the CDR3 is TGCGCCAGCAGTGCCGGGACACCTTGGGAGACCCAGTACTTC.

A single count supports this clonotype. The gene calls are TRBV4-2 and TRBJ2-1; D unclear. V was pared by 0 bases and J by 3 bases, with 9 bases between. Germline V gene sequence: CDR1 LGHNA, CDR2 YNFKEQ. The CDR3 totals 15 residues. The CDR3 DNA sequence: TGTGCCAGCAGCCAAGAACGTGTCGACTACAATGAGCAGTTCTTC. Translation: CASSQERVDYNEQFF.

The chain employs TRBV20-1 and TRBJ1-3; 7 bases are shared with TRBD1. V shed 6 bases, J shed 0 bases, and the junction held 8 bases outside the gene matches. The CDR3 runs to 15 residues. Germline lookup yields CDR1 DFQATT and CDR2 SNEGSKA (reference sequence). The CDR3 loop is CSAQGGGGSGNTIYF. CDR3 coding DNA: TGCAGTGCCCAGGGGGGTGGGGGCTCTGGAAACACCATATATTTT.

The rearrangement joins TRBV18 to TRBJ2-2; possible D gene TRBD1, 6 bases. The germline V gene encodes CDR1 KGHSH and CDR2 LQKENI. The CDR3 loop spans 18 amino acids. The ends were cut back, 6 bases at V and 1 base at J, with 21 bases in the middle. The CDR3 here is CASSSLGQFEMNTGELFF. CDR3 bases: TGTGCCAGCTCTTCGCTCGGACAGTTCGAGATGAACACCGGGGAGCTGTTTTTT.

This clonotype showed up just a few times. The chain recombines TRBV4-1 with TRBJ2-2; no definite D call. V was shortened by 3 bases and J by 6 bases, with 11 bases between the two germline ends. The germline V gene has CDR1 MGHRA and CDR2 YSYEKL. The length of the CDR3 is 14 residues. Here the CDR3 reads CASSHLQVPGELFF. The CDR3 DNA sequence: TGCGCCAGCAGCCATTTGCAGGTCCCCGGGGAGCTGTTTTTT.

This chain joins TRBV5-4 and TRBJ2-2; no definite D call. Trimming cost V 0 bases and J 0 bases, with 6 bases left between them. The CDR3 has 15 amino acids. CDR1 SGHNT and CDR2 YYREEE come from the germline V gene (reference sequence). The CDR3 here is CASSLGTANTGELFF. The CDR3 DNA follows: TGTGCCAGCAGCTTGGGTACCGCGAACACCGGGGAGCTGTTTTTT.

The chain joins TRBV30 to TRBJ1-5; 7 bases are shared with TRBD1. Unmatched junction bases numbered 5, after V lost 1 base and J lost 2 bases. From germline, CDR1 is GTSNPN and CDR2 SVGIG (reference sequence). This CDR3 has 15 amino acids. CDR3 nucleotide sequence: TGTGCCTGGAGTGGGCGAGGACAGGGCAATCAGCCCCAGCATTTT. This sequence encodes CAWSGRGQGNQPQHF.

The V call is TRBV20-1, the J call TRBJ1-1; the D gene is possibly TRBD1 (6 bases). Trimming took 2 bases from V and 0 from J, leaving 13 bases between them. Germline V gene lookup returns CDR1 DFQATT and CDR2 SNEGSKA (reference sequence). The CDR3 length is 15 residues. This CDR3 is CSARPGGGLNTEAFF. DNA for the CDR3: TGCAGTGCTAGACCCGGGGGCGGGCTGAACACTGAAGCTTTCTTT.

The chain combines TRBV4-1 with TRBJ2-1; D is uncertain. This CDR3 has 14 amino acids. The germline V gene encodes CDR1 MGHRA and CDR2 YSYEKL. V shed 3 bases and J shed 3 bases, with 9 bases lying between them. Written as DNA, the CDR3 is TGCGCCAGCAGCCAGGATCTAGTCTACAATGAGCAGTTCTTC. It yields the protein CASSQDLVYNEQFF.

V is TRBV4-3 and J is TRBJ2-7, with 7 bases fitting TRBD2. The CDR3 contains 14 residues. The germline V gene has CDR1 LGHNA and CDR2 YSLEER. Trimming removed 4 bases from V and 2 bases from J; junction bases left unmatched: 5. The CDR3 DNA reads TGCGCCAGCAGCCGCACTAGCGTAACCTACGAGCAGTACTTC. Its protein is CASSRTSVTYEQYF.

This chain joins TRBV12-3 or TRBV12-4 and TRBJ1-2, with D unresolved. Trimming removed 7 bases from V and 4 bases from J, with 7 bases in between. The CDR3 is 11 residues long. CDR3 sequence: CASTATYGYTF. For the CDR3, the DNA is TGTGCCAGCACCGCAACCTATGGCTACACCTTC.

CDR3 residues: CASTPTRSGHEQYF. The CDR3 DNA is TGTGCCAGCACCCCAACTCGCTCGGGGCACGAGCAGTACTTC. The chain has TRBV7-9 and TRBJ2-7; D is possibly TRBD1 or TRBD2 (5 bases each). Deletions cut 7 bases from V and 5 bases from J, with 18 bases between. Germline V gene sequence: CDR1 SEHNR, CDR2 FQNEAQ (reference sequence). CDR3 length: 14 residues. Supplemented by reference TRBV7-9 and TRBJ2-7, the full variable domain reads DTGVSQNPRHKITKRGQNVTFRCDPISEHNRLYWYRQTLGQGPEFLTYFQNEAQLEKSRLLSDRFSAERPKGSFSTLEIQRTEQGDSAMYLCASTPTRSGHEQYFGPGTRLTVT.

The chain joins TRBV29-1 to TRBJ2-1; 8 bases align to TRBD2. CDR3 length: 14 amino acids. V gave up 4 bases and J gave up 4 bases; unmatched junction bases: 6. Germline CDR1 and CDR2: SQVTM and ANQGSEA. The CDR3 coding sequence is TGCAGCGTTGTGGGCGGGGGGTCGTACAATGAGCAGTTCTTC. Protein: CSVVGGGSYNEQFF.

The V gene is TRBV7-2, the J gene TRBJ1-3, with D tentatively TRBD1 (6 bases). Looked up from germline, CDR1 is SGHTA and CDR2 is FQGNSA. The V gene lost 0 bases and the J gene lost 4 bases, with 19 bases spanning the gap. There are 18 residues in the CDR3. CDR3 loop: CASSLAGTTSLVGNTIYF. DNA for the CDR3: TGTGCCAGCAGCTTAGCCGGGACAACTTCTCTGGTCGGAAACACCATATATTTT.

The J gene is TRBJ2-7, the V gene TRBV29-1; D perhaps matches TRBD2 (6 bases). Germline CDR1 and CDR2: SQVTM and ANQGSEA. The CDR3 spans 13 residues. CDR3 sequence reads: CNFITGETYEQYF. The CDR3, as DNA: TGCAACTTTATTACGGGGGAGACCTACGAGCAGTACTTC.

The chain is built from TRBV7-9 and TRBJ1-2; 8 bases agree with TRBD1. Per germline, CDR1 SEHNR and CDR2 FQNEAQ (reference sequence). The length of the CDR3 is 17 residues. Trimming cost V 3 bases and J 8 bases; bases outside gene matches: 17. The CDR3 coding sequence is TGTGCCAGCAGCTTCGGACAGGGAAAGGCCCTTTATGGAGGCTACACCTTC. Protein: CASSFGQGKALYGGYTF.

The V gene is TRBV9, the J gene TRBJ2-3, with a tentative D call TRBD2 (5 bases). The CDR3 has 16 amino acids. Germline loops: CDR1 SGDLS, CDR2 YYNGEE. Trimming left V 0 bases short and J 1 base short, with 12 bases between. CDR3 loop: CASSVGELVGTDTQYF. CDR3 sequence (DNA): TGTGCCAGCAGCGTAGGGGAGCTGGTCGGCACAGATACGCAGTATTTT.

This chain connects TRBV3-1 to TRBJ2-7; 7 bases are shared with TRBD2. J gave up 3 bases and V 4 bases, and 9 bases lay outside the gene matches. Germline values: CDR1 LGHDT, CDR2 YNNKEL (reference sequence). The CDR3 is 15 amino acids. This CDR3 reads CASSPGLGAGYEQYF. The CDR3 coding sequence is TGTGCCAGCAGCCCCGGACTAGGGGCGGGCTACGAGCAGTACTTC.

V usage is TRBV9 and J usage is TRBJ1-1; D unresolved. The V end was cut by 2 bases, the J end by 2 bases, with 13 bases between. Per the germline V gene, CDR1 is SGDLS and CDR2 is YYNGEE. The CDR3 has 15 residues. CDR3 nucleotides: TGTGCCAGCAGCGTCTCCAACCGCGGTAACACTGAAGCTTTCTTT. Protein product: CASSVSNRGNTEAFF.

The chain recombines TRBV5-1 with TRBJ2-1; D gene uncertain. Trimming stripped 1 base from V and 2 bases from J, with 10 bases between. Per the germline V gene, CDR1 is SGHRS and CDR2 is YFSETQ. The CDR3 consists of 15 residues. In DNA form, the CDR3 reads TGCGCCAGCAGCTTGAGCCAGGTTACCTACAATGAGCAGTTCTTC. Its protein product is CASSLSQVTYNEQFF.

This sequence joins TRBV7-9 and TRBJ2-2; D is tentatively TRBD1 or TRBD2 (5 bases each). CDR3 length: 14 amino acids. V was trimmed by 3 bases and J by 4 bases, leaving 9 bases between them. Germline V gene lookup returns CDR1 SEHNR and CDR2 FQNEAQ (reference sequence). The CDR3 sequence: CASSFGTGTGELFF. Written as DNA, the CDR3 is TGTGCCAGCAGCTTTGGGACGGGCACCGGGGAGCTGTTTTTT.

V and J are TRBV7-3 and TRBJ1-6, with D possibly TRBD1 on 6 matching bases. The CDR3 runs 15 residues. The V end lost 1 base, the J end lost 7 bases, and 11 bases lay between the germline ends. Germline V gene lookup returns CDR1 SGHTA and CDR2 FQGTGA. CDR3 region: CASSLKGGGNSPLHF. For the CDR3, the DNA is TGTGCCAGCAGCTTAAAAGGGGGAGGGAATTCACCCCTCCACTTT.